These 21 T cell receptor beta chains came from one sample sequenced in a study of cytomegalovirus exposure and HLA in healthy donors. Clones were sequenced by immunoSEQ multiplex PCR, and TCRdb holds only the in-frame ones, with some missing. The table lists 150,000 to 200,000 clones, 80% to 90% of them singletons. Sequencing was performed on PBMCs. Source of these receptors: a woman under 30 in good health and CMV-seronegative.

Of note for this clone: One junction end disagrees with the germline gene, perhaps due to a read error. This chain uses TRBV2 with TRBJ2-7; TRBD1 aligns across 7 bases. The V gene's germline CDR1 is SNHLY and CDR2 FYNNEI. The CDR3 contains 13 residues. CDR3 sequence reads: CASREDRDYEQYF. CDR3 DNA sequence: TGTGCCAGCAGGGAAGACAGGGACTACGAGCAGTACTTC.

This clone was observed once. The CDR3 bases are TGTGCCAGCAGTTTTGGGGGCTATCAGCCCCAGCATTTT. It translates to CASSFGGYQPQHF. The chain carries TRBV27 and TRBJ1-5; maybe TRBD1 (6 bases). With 3 bases removed from V and 5 bases from J, the gap between germline ends came to 8 bases. The CDR3 is made up of 13 amino acids. Germline CDR1 MNHEY, CDR2 SMNVEV (reference sequence).

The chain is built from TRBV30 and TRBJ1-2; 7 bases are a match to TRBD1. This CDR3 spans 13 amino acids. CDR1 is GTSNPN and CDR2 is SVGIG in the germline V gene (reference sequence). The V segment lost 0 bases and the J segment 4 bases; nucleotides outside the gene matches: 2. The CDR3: CAWSVRQGYGYTF. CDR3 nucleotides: TGTGCCTGGAGTGTAAGACAGGGCTATGGCTACACCTTC.

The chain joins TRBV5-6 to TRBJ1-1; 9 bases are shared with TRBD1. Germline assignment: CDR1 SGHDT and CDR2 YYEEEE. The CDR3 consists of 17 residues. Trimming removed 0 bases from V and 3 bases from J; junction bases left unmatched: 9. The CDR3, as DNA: TGTGCCAGCAGCTTGGCCGGACAGGGGCCGTGGGACACTGAAGCTTTCTTT. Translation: CASSLAGQGPWDTEAFF.

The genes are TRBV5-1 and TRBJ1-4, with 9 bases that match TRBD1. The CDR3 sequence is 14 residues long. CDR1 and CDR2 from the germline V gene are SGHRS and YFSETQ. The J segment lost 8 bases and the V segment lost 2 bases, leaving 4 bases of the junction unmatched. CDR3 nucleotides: TGCGCCAGCAGCTTACAGGGGGCGCAGGAAAAACTGTTTTTT. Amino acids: CASSLQGAQEKLFF. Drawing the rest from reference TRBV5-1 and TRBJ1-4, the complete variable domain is KAGVTQTPRYLIKTRGQQVTLSCSPISGHRSVSWYQQTPGQGLQFLFEYFSETQRNKGNFPGRFSGRQFSNSRSEMNVSTLELGDSALYLCASSLQGAQEKLFFGSGTQLSVL.

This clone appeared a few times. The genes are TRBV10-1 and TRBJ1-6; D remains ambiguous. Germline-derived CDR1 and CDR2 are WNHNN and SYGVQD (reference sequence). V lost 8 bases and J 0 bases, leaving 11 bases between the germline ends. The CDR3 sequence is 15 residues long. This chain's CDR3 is CASGLTSSYNSPLHF. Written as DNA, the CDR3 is TGCGCCAGCGGACTTACGAGCTCCTATAATTCACCCCTCCACTTT.

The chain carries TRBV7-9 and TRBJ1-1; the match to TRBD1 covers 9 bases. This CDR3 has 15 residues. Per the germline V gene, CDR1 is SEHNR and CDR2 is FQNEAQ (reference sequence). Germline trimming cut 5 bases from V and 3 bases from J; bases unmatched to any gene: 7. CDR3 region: CASSGDGDRDTEAFF. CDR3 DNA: TGTGCCAGCAGCGGAGATGGGGACAGGGACACTGAAGCTTTCTTT.

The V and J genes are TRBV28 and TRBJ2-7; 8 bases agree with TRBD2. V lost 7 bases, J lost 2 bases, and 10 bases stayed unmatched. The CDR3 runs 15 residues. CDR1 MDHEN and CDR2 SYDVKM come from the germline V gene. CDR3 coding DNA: TGTGCCAGCACCTCCCAAGCGGGAGAGACCTACGAGCAGTACTTC. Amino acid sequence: CASTSQAGETYEQYF.

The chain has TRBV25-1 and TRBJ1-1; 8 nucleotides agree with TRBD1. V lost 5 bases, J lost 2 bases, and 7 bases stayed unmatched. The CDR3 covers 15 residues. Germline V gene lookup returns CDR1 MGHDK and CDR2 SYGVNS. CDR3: CASSPQTGDNTEAFF. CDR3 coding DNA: TGTGCCAGCAGTCCCCAGACAGGGGACAACACTGAAGCTTTCTTT. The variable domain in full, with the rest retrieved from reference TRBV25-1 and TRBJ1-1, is EADIYQTPRYLVIGTGKKITLECSQTMGHDKMYWYQQDPGMELHLIHYSYGVNSTEKGDLSSESTVSRIRTEHFPLTLESARPSHTSQYLCASSPQTGDNTEAFFGQGTRLTVV.

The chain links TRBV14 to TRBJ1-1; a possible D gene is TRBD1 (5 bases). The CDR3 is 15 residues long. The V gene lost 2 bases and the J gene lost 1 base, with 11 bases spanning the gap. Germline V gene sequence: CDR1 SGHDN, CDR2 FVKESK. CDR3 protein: CASSQIPTGNTEAFF. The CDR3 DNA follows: TGTGCCAGCAGCCAAATTCCCACAGGGAACACTGAAGCTTTCTTT.

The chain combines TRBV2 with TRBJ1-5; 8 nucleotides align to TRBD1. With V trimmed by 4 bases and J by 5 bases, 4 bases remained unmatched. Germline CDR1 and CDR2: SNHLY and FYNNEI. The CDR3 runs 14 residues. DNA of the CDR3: TGTGCCAGCAGTGGACAGGGGCGGGATCAGCCCCAGCATTTT. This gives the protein CASSGQGRDQPQHF.

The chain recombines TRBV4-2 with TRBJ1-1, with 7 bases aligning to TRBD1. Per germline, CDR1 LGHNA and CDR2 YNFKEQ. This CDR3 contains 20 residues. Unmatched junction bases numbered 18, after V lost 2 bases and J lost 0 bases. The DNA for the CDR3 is TGTGCCAGCAGCCAAAAAATAACGAGGAATCCGGGACAGATGAACACTGAAGCTTTCTTT. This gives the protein CASSQKITRNPGQMNTEAFF.

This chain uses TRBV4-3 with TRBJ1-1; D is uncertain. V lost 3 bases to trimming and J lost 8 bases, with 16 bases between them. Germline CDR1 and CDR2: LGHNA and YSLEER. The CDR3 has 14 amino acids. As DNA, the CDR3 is TGCGCCAGCAGCCATGCCCGGGGAAACTGGGAAGCTTTCTTT. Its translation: CASSHARGNWEAFF.

CDR3 nucleotides: TGTGCCAGCAGCCAAGCCCGGACAGGGTGGGATCGAGAGACCCAGTACTTC. This translates into CASSQARTGWDRETQYF. The V gene is TRBV14, the J gene TRBJ2-5; 8 nucleotides line up with TRBD1. Per germline, CDR1 SGHDN and CDR2 FVKESK. The ends lost 1 base at V and 4 bases at J; junction bases unmatched: 11. The CDR3 has 17 residues. The whole variable domain, remainder taken from reference TRBV14 and TRBJ2-5, is EAGVTQFPSHSVIEKGQTVTLRCDPISGHDNLYWYRRVMGKEIKFLLHFVKESKQDESGMPNNRFLAERTGGTYSTLKVQPAELEDSGVYFCASSQARTGWDRETQYFGPGTRLLVL.

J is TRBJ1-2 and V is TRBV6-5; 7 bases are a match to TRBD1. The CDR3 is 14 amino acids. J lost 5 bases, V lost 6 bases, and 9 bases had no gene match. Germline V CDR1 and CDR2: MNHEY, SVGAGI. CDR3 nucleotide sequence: TGTGCCAGCAGCGACAGAGGGGGCACGTATGGCTACACCTTC. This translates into CASSDRGGTYGYTF.

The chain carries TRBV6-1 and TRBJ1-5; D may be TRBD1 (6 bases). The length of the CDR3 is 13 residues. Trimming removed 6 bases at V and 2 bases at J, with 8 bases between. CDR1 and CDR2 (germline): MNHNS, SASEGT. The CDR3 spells CASSRQGNQPQHF. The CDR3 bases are TGTGCCAGCAGCAGACAGGGCAATCAGCCCCAGCATTTT.

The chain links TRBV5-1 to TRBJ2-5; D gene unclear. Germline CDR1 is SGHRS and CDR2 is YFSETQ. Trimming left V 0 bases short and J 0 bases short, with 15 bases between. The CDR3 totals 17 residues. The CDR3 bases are TGCGCCAGCAGCTTGGGGGCCGACGTGTCGTACCAAGAGACCCAGTACTTC. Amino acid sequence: CASSLGADVSYQETQYF.

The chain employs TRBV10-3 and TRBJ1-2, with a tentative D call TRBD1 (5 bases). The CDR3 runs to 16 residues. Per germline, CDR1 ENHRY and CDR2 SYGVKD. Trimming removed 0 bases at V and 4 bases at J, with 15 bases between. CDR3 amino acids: CAISESRGRDFYGYTF. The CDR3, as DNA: TGTGCCATCAGTGAGTCCCGTGGTAGGGACTTCTATGGCTACACCTTC.

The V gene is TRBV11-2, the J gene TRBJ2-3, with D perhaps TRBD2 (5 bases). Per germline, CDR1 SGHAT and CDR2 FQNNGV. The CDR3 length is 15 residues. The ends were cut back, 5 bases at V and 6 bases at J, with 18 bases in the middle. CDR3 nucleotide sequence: TGTGCCAGCAGCCATCCGAGCGGTCCCGCGGATACGCAGTATTTT. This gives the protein CASSHPSGPADTQYF.

The CDR3 loop reads CASSYPMNTEAFF. The CDR3 coding sequence is TGTGCCAGCAGTTACCCCATGAACACTGAAGCTTTCTTT. The chain links TRBV6-6 to TRBJ1-1, with unresolved D. This CDR3 is 13 amino acids long. V gave up 2 bases and J gave up 0 bases, with 4 bases separating them. In germline, CDR1 is MNHNY, CDR2 SVGAGI (reference sequence).

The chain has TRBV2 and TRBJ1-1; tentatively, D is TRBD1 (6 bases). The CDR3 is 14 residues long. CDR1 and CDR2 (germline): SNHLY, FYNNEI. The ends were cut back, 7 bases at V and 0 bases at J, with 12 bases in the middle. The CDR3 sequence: CASTLTGLNTEAFF. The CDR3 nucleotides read TGTGCCAGCACATTAACAGGGTTGAACACTGAAGCTTTCTTT. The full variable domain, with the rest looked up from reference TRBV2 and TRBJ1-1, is EPEVTQTPSHQVTQMGQEVILRCVPISNHLYFYWYRQILGQKVEFLVSFYNNEISEKSEIFDDQFSVERPDGSNFTLKIRSTKLEDSAMYFCASTLTGLNTEAFFGQGTRLTVV.